This passage covers 16 T cell receptor beta chains from one sample sequenced in a study of tumor-infiltrating lymphocytes in primary liver carcinoma (TCRdb year 2017). Blood RNA was extracted from unsorted whole blood using TRIzol reagent, and germline DNA was obtained with the DNeasy Blood & Tissue kit. The sequencer listed for this sample is Illumina HiSeq 2500. A constant-region primer and ProtoScript II reverse transcriptase were used to reverse-transcribe TCRbeta-specific cDNA from roughly 0.55 ug total RNA. Construction of the TCRbeta libraries relied on three nested rounds of multiplex PCR, following a slightly modified ARM-PCR procedure. Multiplex TRBV1-TRBV30 forward primers and a Cbeta reverse primer were used in the first two PCR rounds, each of which was run for 10 to 11 cycles. TCRdb handled the public reads itself, with Q25 trimming in fastp and clone calling in MiXCR, and kept productive beta chains. Under each unique CDR3 protein, matching rows form one entry showing the most common genes and DNA. This sample comprises 310,000 or so distinct CDR3 sequences, less than 65% of them detected only once. The ten most abundant clones make up 5.5% to 8% of the sample.

Sequencing input: peripheral blood. The source of these receptors is a man aged 40-49 years with primary liver carcinoma and hepatitis B virus infection.

V and J are TRBV6-1 and TRBJ2-7; D not certain. V was pared by 3 bases and J by 4 bases, with 10 bases between. CDR1 is MNHNS, CDR2 SASEGT, per germline. The CDR3 is made up of 13 amino acids. Here the CDR3 DNA reads TGTGCCAGCAGTGATAATATGGTTTACGAGCAGTACTTC. Translated, it gives CASSDNMVYEQYF.

The rearrangement links TRBV30 to TRBJ2-1; D may be TRBD2 (5 bases). The V gene lost 0 bases and the J gene lost 6 bases, with 18 bases spanning the gap. Germline-derived CDR1 and CDR2 are GTSNPN and SVGIG (reference sequence). CDR3 length equals 16 residues. CDR3 nucleotides: TGTGCCTGGAGTGTACGGTCACAACTAGGGTCCAATGAGCAGTTCTTC. Translated, it gives CAWSVRSQLGSNEQFF. Variable domain in full (rest from reference TRBV30 and TRBJ2-1): SQTIHQWPATLVQPVGSPLSLECTVEGTSNPNLYWYRQAAGRGLQLLFYSVGIGQISSEVPQNLSASRPQDRQFILSSKKLLLSDSGFYLCAWSVRSQLGSNEQFFGPGTRLTVL.

This chain joins TRBV4-1 and TRBJ1-4; 7 nucleotides agree with TRBD1. Germline CDR1 and CDR2: MGHRA and YSYEKL. V shed 4 bases and J 10 bases; nucleotides not matched to a gene: 12. This CDR3 spans 15 amino acids. The DNA for the CDR3 is TGCGCCAGCAGCCTACCCCCAAGGGGGCTAGGAAAACTGTTTTTT. Amino acid sequence: CASSLPPRGLGKLFF.

Concerning this clonotype: The junction differs from germline at one of its ends, possibly a read error. This chain joins TRBV13 and TRBJ2-7; D is unresolved. CDR3 length equals 13 residues. Germline CDR1 is PRHDT and CDR2 is FYEKMQ (reference sequence). CDR3 coding DNA: TGTCCCAGCAGCTGGCTATTGGGCCACGAGCAGTACTTC. It codes for CPSSWLLGHEQYF.

Of note for this clonotype: A much larger clone sits a single nucleotide away, making a read error possible. The chain uses TRBV4-1 and TRBJ2-7; no definite D call. The V end was cut by 1 base, the J end by 9 bases, with 16 bases between. This CDR3 comprises 14 residues. CDR1 is MGHRA, CDR2 YSYEKL, per germline. The CDR3 region has the DNA TGCGCCAGCAGCCAAGCTCTGTCTGCGATGGTGCAGTACTTC. Amino acids: CASSQALSAMVQYF.

The V gene is TRBV11-2, the J gene TRBJ1-5, with TRBD1 matching over 8 bases. J was trimmed by 16 bases and V by 1 base; bases with no gene match: 15. The CDR3 spans 15 residues. Germline loops: CDR1 SGHAT, CDR2 FQNNGV. Here the CDR3 DNA reads TGTGCCAGCAGCTTAGCAGGGGGCGGCAATCAGCTCCAACATTTT. Translation gives CASSLAGGGNQLQHF.

Details on this clonotype: Since a much larger clone is just one base distant, this may be a read error. This chain links TRBV12-3 or TRBV12-4 with TRBJ1-1; D remains ambiguous. The V end was cut by 8 bases, the J end by 1 base, with 11 bases between. This CDR3 is built from 13 residues. The DNA for the CDR3 is TGTGCCAGCGGTTCCTTCGGGAACACTGAAGCTTTCTTT. Translation: CASGSFGNTEAFF.

Ten or more counts support this clonotype. The chain couples TRBV12-3 or TRBV12-4 to TRBJ2-1; 14 bases are a match to TRBD2. J gave up 15 bases and V 5 bases, and 9 bases lay outside the gene matches. CDR3 length: 14 amino acids. The CDR3 here is CASSPRLAGGPLFF. The CDR3 DNA sequence: TGTGCCAGCAGTCCGAGACTAGCGGGAGGGCCCCTGTTCTTC.

The table lists this clonotype with a few counts. The rearrangement links TRBV30 to TRBJ1-1; 7 nucleotides agree with TRBD1. The trim removed 2 bases at V and 5 bases at J, leaving 5 bases unmatched. CDR1 is GTSNPN, CDR2 SVGIG, per germline (reference sequence). The CDR3 spans 13 residues. The DNA for the CDR3 is TGTGCCTGGAGTAAGCAGGGGGTGACTGAAGCTTTCTTT. Translation gives CAWSKQGVTEAFF.

The CDR3 here is CASSQEATLGSGEPFF. The CDR3 nucleotides are TGCGCCAGCAGCCAAGAAGCGACTCTGGGGTCCGGGGAGCCATTTTTT. The V gene is TRBV4-1, the J gene TRBJ2-2, with TRBD2 as a possible D gene (5 bases). The V gene's germline CDR1 is MGHRA and CDR2 YSYEKL. This CDR3 is 16 amino acids long. V lost 0 bases and J lost 17, with 25 bases in between.

A note on this clonotype: One end of the junction fails to match germline, which may point to a read error. The V call is TRBV11-2, the J call TRBJ2-1; a possible D gene is TRBD1 (5 bases). CDR3 length: 14 residues. Germline loops: CDR1 SGHAT, CDR2 FQNNGV. In nucleotides, the CDR3 is TGTGCCAGCAGCTTAGATCAGGGCCGGGCTGAGCAATTCTTC. The encoded protein is CASSLDQGRAEQFF.

In regard to this clonotype: Likely a read error: the CDR3 ends without its conserved phenylalanine or tryptophan. The CDR3 sequence is CASSLAIAGGNEQFL. CDR3 DNA sequence: TGCGCCAGCAGCTTGGCCATAGCGGGAGGTAATGAGCAGTTCCTC. The genes are TRBV5-1 and TRBJ2-1; 10 bases map to TRBD2. Looked up from germline, CDR1 is SGHRS and CDR2 is YFSETQ. The CDR3 is 15 amino acids. Germline trimming cut 0 bases from V and 7 bases from J; bases unmatched to any gene: 4.

This clonotype was picked up many times. V usage is TRBV11-2 and J usage is TRBJ1-1, with D hard to call. Between the trimmed V and J ends, which lost 6 bases and 1 base, there was a span of 9 bases. The CDR3 totals 13 residues. CDR1 and CDR2 (germline): SGHAT, FQNNGV. CDR3 protein: CASSRVRNTEAFF. CDR3 nucleotides: TGTGCCAGCAGTAGGGTTCGGAACACTGAAGCTTTCTTT.

This rearrangement joins TRBV28 to TRBJ1-4; D uncertain. The CDR3 consists of 14 residues. CDR1 and CDR2 (germline): MDHEN, SYDVKM. Trimming removed 4 bases from V and 4 bases from J, with 10 bases in between. The DNA of the CDR3 is TGTGCCAGCAGTTCCGGCAGATTTAATGAAAAACTGTTTTTT. This gives the protein CASSSGRFNEKLFF.

This clonotype was detected only once. The V call is TRBV5-1, the J call TRBJ2-7; 8 bases are shared with TRBD2. V shed 2 bases and J 5 bases; nucleotides not matched to a gene: 9. Per the germline V gene, CDR1 is SGHRS and CDR2 is YFSETQ. This CDR3 spans 15 amino acids. The CDR3 spells CASSFSAGGGNEQYF. CDR3 coding DNA: TGCGCCAGCAGCTTTTCGGCGGGAGGTGGCAACGAGCAGTACTTC.

V usage is TRBV28 and J usage is TRBJ2-1; 10 bases line up with TRBD2. Germline assignment: CDR1 MDHEN and CDR2 SYDVKM. The V and J ends lost 1 base and 4 bases, in that order; junction bases with no gene match: 4. The CDR3 loop spans 16 amino acids. The CDR3 nucleotides are TGTGCCAGCAGTTTATTTGGGACTAGCGCGTACAATGAGCAGTTCTTC. It yields the protein CASSLFGTSAYNEQFF.